This TCR beta chain originates from a study of T cell clusters in autoimmune cytopenias. TRB was amplified by touch-down multiplex PCR, primer pools A and B combined. TCRdb processed the multiplex PCR reads again and assigns one entry to each CDR3 protein, with no DNA. In all, the sample yields 5,400 or so distinct CDR3 sequences. The study, taken as a whole, reports: Comparing secondary cytopenia with chronic lymphocytic leukemia showed no cluster-lack signature, apparently masked by lymphoma repertoire.

Tens of thousands of genome equivalents of blood DNA were amplified for TRB. Frequency places this clonotype as medium-sized. Its specificity is unknown. This sample was shared with a second study, whose subject was T cell repertoires in aging, cancer and after chemotherapy. In that study: Millions of TCR reads were in the whole dataset. Compared with age-matched healthy donors, untreated hematological or solid cancer patients showed higher blood TCR clonality. Immunological memory after chemotherapy cannot be judged from the repertoire data.

The clonotype comes from a human donor in good health. Sequencing used peripheral blood.

The CDR3 sequence is CASRAELRGDEQFF. The chain combines TRBV12-3 or TRBV12-4 with TRBJ2-1; absent DNA, TCRdb's TRBD1 call cannot be checked. The CDR3 sequence is 14 residues long.